The TCR beta chain described here comes from a study of vaccination effects on CD4 cells after COVID-19. Repertoires were generated with immunoSEQ multiplex PCR, while TCRdb's copy carries only in-frame clones and drops some. The repertoire includes about 52,000 clones, approximately 79% of them detected once, and about 6% sits in the top ten. Study conclusions and caveats: Researchers reported few convalescent patients and no early post-infection timepoints in the study. Marked clonal contraction was seen late after vaccination (in both infection- and vaccine-induced clones).

Prior to sequencing, the ViraFEST assay stimulated PBMC with viral peptide pools, which expanded the antigen-specific CD4+ T cells. With roughly nine days of culture completed, CD4+ T cells were isolated. In the vaccine recipients, nucleocapsid antibodies were negative and there was no prior SARS-CoV-2 infection. As to this clone: Its matching antigen is unknown.

The specimen comprised CD4+ T cells from PBMCs cultured with HCoV-OC43 spike peptides, sampled before COVID-19 vaccination. Noted subset: HCoV-OC43 spike overlapping peptide pool stimulation. The source is a human donor who received a COVID-19 vaccine.

Here the CDR3 reads CASSSFGTPSNQPQHF. As DNA, the CDR3 is TGTGCCAGTAGTTCCTTCGGGACACCTAGCAATCAGCCCCAGCATTTT. V is TRBV19 and J is TRBJ1-5, with D tentatively TRBD1 (6 bases). Germline CDR1 LNHDA, CDR2 SQIVND (reference sequence). With 5 bases removed from V and 0 bases from J, the gap between germline ends came to 14 bases. CDR3 length: 16 residues.